This T cell receptor beta chain stems from a study of T cells in Graves' hyperthyroidism and ophthalmopathy. Broader study findings: The authors' 13 V-J model separated ophthalmopathy from stable hyperthyroidism.

From RNA transcripts, TCR beta CDR3 regions were amplified. An initial round of RT-PCR targeting the TCR CDR3 relied on the HTBI primer set. TCRdb re-analysed the multiplex PCR reads in MiXCR, keeping a single row per CDR3 protein. The sample records approximately 300,000 distinct CDR3 sequences, approximately 15% being singletons. The CDR3 contains 17 residues. Looked up from germline, CDR1 is SGHRS and CDR2 is YFSETQ. The V segment lost 4 bases and the J segment 4 bases; nucleotides outside the gene matches: 10. The table lists this clonotype with many counts. Its antigen is not known. The clonotype originates from a woman aged 55-69 years with Graves' ophthalmopathy. This chain links TRBV5-1 with TRBJ2-5, with 13 bases aligning to TRBD2. Source material: blood. The CDR3: CASSLRTSGGLVETQYF. The CDR3 bases are TGCGCCAGCAGCCTGAGGACTAGCGGGGGTTTGGTAGAGACCCAGTACTTC.